The clone carrying this T cell receptor beta chain was picked up many times. What it binds is unknown. TCR alpha and TCR beta cDNA libraries with sample barcodes and UMIs came from 5'RACE using constant-segment primers. One entry per CDR3 protein, called by TCRdb with MiXCR from the 5' RACE reads. The data contain about 45,000 distinct CDR3 sequences, about 7.3% of them seen just once; the ten biggest clones take up approximately 1.3%. The sample is drawn from a study of T-cell memory formation after mild COVID-19. Whole-study findings and limits: Whether second-wave clones peaking at day 37 were SARS-CoV-2 specific went unconfirmed. CD4+ contracting clones were found mainly in CM and EM, and CD8+ ones in EMRA.

This receptor was obtained from a young man who had mild COVID-19 (a few samples of this study predate the infection). Cell type and time point are not known. The specimen sequenced was PBMCs or a T cell subset sorted from them (not recorded which).

The CDR3 spells CASREAGSTDTQYF. As DNA, the CDR3 is TGTGCCAGCAGAGAAGCGGGGAGCACAGATACGCAGTATTTT. The rearrangement joins TRBV6-2 or TRBV6-3 to TRBJ2-3; 7 nucleotides agree with TRBD2. Germline CDR1 reads MNHEY; CDR2 reads SVGEGT. The V segment lost 6 bases and the J segment 0 bases; nucleotides outside the gene matches: 3. CDR3 length: 14 amino acids.